This T cell receptor beta chain was recovered during a study of blood T cells in healthy people across ages. Study-level findings and limits: Among T cells, TCR beta diversity per million cells dropped roughly linearly as age rose.

Peripheral blood samples of 9 to 10 milliliters were drawn from each donor. The use of a sample-barcoded 5' primer and a J-beta primer mix characterized a second PCR of roughly 7 to 12 cycles. TCRdb re-called the 5' RACE reads with MiXCR, one entry per CDR3 protein. The sample contains 1.5 million to 2 million distinct CDR3 sequences, roughly 30% of which appear only once. As to this clonotype: Its antigen is unknown.

Sequencing was carried out using blood. This sequence originates from a woman aged 25 to 39 in good health.

CDR3 residues: CASSQESGSDTQYF. CDR3 bases: TGTGCCAGCAGCCAAGAGTCAGGGTCAGATACGCAGTATTTT. The chain joins TRBV3-1 to TRBJ2-3, with D possibly TRBD1 on 5 matching bases. The CDR3 spans 14 residues. V lost 0 bases to trimming and J lost 4 bases, with 8 bases between them. The germline V gene has CDR1 LGHDT and CDR2 YNNKEL (reference sequence).